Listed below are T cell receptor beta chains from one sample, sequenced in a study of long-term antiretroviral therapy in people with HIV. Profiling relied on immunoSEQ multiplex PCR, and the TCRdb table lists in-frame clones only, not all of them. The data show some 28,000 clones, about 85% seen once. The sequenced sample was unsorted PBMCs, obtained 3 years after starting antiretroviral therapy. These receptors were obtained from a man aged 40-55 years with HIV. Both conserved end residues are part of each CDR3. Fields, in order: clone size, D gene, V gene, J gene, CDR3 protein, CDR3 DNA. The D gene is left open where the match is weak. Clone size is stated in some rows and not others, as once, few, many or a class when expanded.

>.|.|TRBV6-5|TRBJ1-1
CASSYSLRAGNTEAFF
TGTGCCAGCAGTTACTCCCTGAGGGCAGGGAACACTGAAGCTTTCTTT
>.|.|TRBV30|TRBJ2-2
CAWTGANTGELFF
TGTGCCTGGACAGGGGCGAACACCGGGGAGCTGTTTTTT
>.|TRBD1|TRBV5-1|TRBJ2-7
CASSFEGQGLGYEQYF
TGCGCCAGCAGCTTCGAAGGACAGGGACTTGGTTACGAGCAGTACTTC
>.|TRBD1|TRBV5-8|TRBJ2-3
CATSRQGRFELDTQYF
TGTGCCACCAGCCGACAGGGGAGGTTTGAGCTAGATACGCAGTATTTT
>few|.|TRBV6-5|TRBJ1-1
CASSYSPRGMNTEAFF
TGTGCCAGCAGTTACTCTCCGCGAGGAATGAACACTGAAGCTTTCTTT
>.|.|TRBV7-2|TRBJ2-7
CASSLRDGQGEQYF
TGTGCCAGCAGCTTAAGAGATGGGCAGGGCGAGCAGTACTTC
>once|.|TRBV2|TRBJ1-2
CASSDVGGGGYGYTF
TGTGCCAGCAGTGACGTCGGGGGGGGCGGATATGGCTACACCTTC
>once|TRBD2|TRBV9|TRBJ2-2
CASSVSSTSATNTGELFF
TGTGCCAGCAGCGTTAGTTCGACTAGCGCAACGAACACCGGGGAGCTGTTTTTT
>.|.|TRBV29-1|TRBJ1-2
CSADSLYGYTF
TGCAGCGCGGACAGCCTCTATGGCTACACCTTC
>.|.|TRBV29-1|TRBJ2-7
CSGTVSYEQYF
TGCAGCGGGACAGTGTCCTACGAGCAGTACTTC
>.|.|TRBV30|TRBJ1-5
CAWSSGSNQPQHF
TGTGCCTGGAGTTCGGGAAGCAATCAGCCCCAGCATTTT
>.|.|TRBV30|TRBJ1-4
CAWSPGQAINEKLFF
TGTGCCTGGAGTCCCGGTCAGGCCATTAATGAAAAACTGTTTTTT
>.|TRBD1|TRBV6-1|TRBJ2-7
CASRPDRGRGEQYF
TGTGCCAGCAGGCCGGACAGGGGGCGCGGGGAGCAGTACTTC
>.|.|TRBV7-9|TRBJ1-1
CASTTQFGNTEAFF
TGTGCCAGCACCACGCAGTTCGGGAACACTGAAGCTTTCTTT
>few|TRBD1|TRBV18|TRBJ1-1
CASSPRGQGASTEAFF
TGTGCCAGCTCACCACGAGGGCAGGGGGCATCCACTGAAGCTTTCTTT